This T cell receptor beta chain originates from a study of T cell repertoires in cytomegalovirus infection. On the study more broadly: Signatures in public TCR beta sequences pointed to both CMV infection and matching HLA type.

This clonotype was found a few times. Antigen specificity is unknown. Each CDR3 protein gets one entry after TCRdb re-called the reads with MiXCR. The sample comprises 450,000 to 650,000 distinct CDR3 sequences, about 40% of which are singletons, and 48% rests with the top ten. V shed 1 base, J shed 3 bases, and the junction held 5 bases outside the gene matches. CDR3 size: 15 residues. Germline loops: CDR1 SGHTA, CDR2 FQGNSA. The TCR sequence derives from a human donor in good health (CMV status not recorded). Some clones in this sample may be carry-over from other donors' samples. The gene calls are TRBV7-2 and TRBJ2-7, with 8 bases that match TRBD2. Sequenced here: cultured PBMCs, sampled from culture after CMV antigen stimulation. The CDR3 sequence: CASSLVPGGYYEQYF. The DNA for the CDR3 is TGTGCCAGCAGCTTAGTTCCGGGGGGGTACTACGAGCAGTACTTC. Using reference TRBV7-2 and TRBJ2-7 for the parts outside the CDR3, the full variable domain is GAGVSQSPSNKVTEKGKDVELRCDPISGHTALYWYRQSLGQGLEFLIYFQGNSAPDKSGLPSDRFSAERTGGSVSTLTIQRTQQEDSAVYLCASSLVPGGYYEQYFGPGTRLTVT.